The 17 T cell receptor beta chains below come from one sample, sequenced in a study of T cell responses to AZD1222 COVID-19 vaccine. The protocol was immunoSEQ multiplex PCR, while the TCRdb copy is restricted to in-frame clones and leaves out a portion. The sample shows tens of thousands of clones, roughly 90% of them seen only once. The sequencing here drew on peripheral blood, taken on day 0 of AZD1222 vaccination. Receptor source: an adult in good health.

This clone was counted between two and nine times. This chain uses TRBV30 with TRBJ2-7; D call uncertain. V lost 5 bases to trimming and J lost 2 bases, with 13 bases between them. In germline, CDR1 is GTSNPN, CDR2 SVGIG (reference sequence). This CDR3 has 13 residues. This CDR3 reads CAWGRYDPYEQYF. CDR3 sequence (DNA): TGTGCCTGGGGCAGGTACGACCCCTACGAGCAGTACTTC.

The V gene is TRBV11-2, the J gene TRBJ1-1, with TRBD1 identical over 7 bases. Germline V gene lookup returns CDR1 SGHAT and CDR2 FQNNGV. This CDR3 spans 15 amino acids. Trimming removed 5 bases from V and 1 base from J; junction bases left unmatched: 7. CDR3 DNA: TGTGCCAGCAGCCTACGGGCAGGGGGGAACACTGAAGCTTTCTTT. It is translated as CASSLRAGGNTEAFF.

This chain uses TRBV6-1 with TRBJ2-7; unclear D gene. The CDR3 runs to 11 residues. Germline CDR1 is MNHNS and CDR2 is SASEGT. V shed 3 bases and J shed 2 bases, with 2 bases lying between them. In DNA form, the CDR3 reads TGTGCCAGCAGTGATGCCTACGAGCAGTACTTC. Its translation: CASSDAYEQYF.

V usage is TRBV7-2 and J usage is TRBJ1-4; D is unclear. The CDR3 runs to 15 residues. Germline V gene sequence: CDR1 SGHTA, CDR2 FQGNSA. V lost 5 bases and J 8 bases, leaving 18 bases between the germline ends. The CDR3, as DNA: TGTGCCAGCAGCCCCAGACGGGGAGGGTCGGAAAAACTGTTTTTT. This sequence encodes CASSPRRGGSEKLFF.

This clone has a single count. The chain couples TRBV5-8 to TRBJ1-1; unclear D gene. This CDR3 comprises 11 residues. Germline loops: CDR1 SGHTS, CDR2 YDEGEE. Trimming removed 2 bases at V and 6 bases at J, with 5 bases between. The CDR3 DNA reads TGTGCCAGCAGCTTTTTTTCTGAAGCTTTCTTT. Protein product: CASSFFSEAFF.

The chain carries TRBV5-1 and TRBJ2-5; D may be TRBD1 (5 bases). The CDR3 loop spans 14 amino acids. Germline CDR1 is SGHRS and CDR2 is YFSETQ. Trimming cost V 4 bases and J 2 bases, with 12 bases left between them. For the CDR3, the DNA is TGCGCCAGCAGCGAGTCTACAGGACAAGAGACCCAGTACTTC. Protein: CASSESTGQETQYF.

The chain combines TRBV5-1 with TRBJ2-7; D is unresolved. Germline V CDR1 and CDR2: SGHRS, YFSETQ. This CDR3 is built from 16 residues. V was pared by 1 base and J by 2 bases, with 16 bases between. The CDR3 nucleotides read TGCGCCAGCAGCTTGAACGCCGGGCTTACCACCTACGAGCAGTACTTC. Protein product: CASSLNAGLTTYEQYF. The full variable domain, with the rest looked up from reference TRBV5-1 and TRBJ2-7, is KAGVTQTPRYLIKTRGQQVTLSCSPISGHRSVSWYQQTPGQGLQFLFEYFSETQRNKGNFPGRFSGRQFSNSRSEMNVSTLELGDSALYLCASSLNAGLTTYEQYFGPGTRLTVT.

Details on this clone: The identical CDR3 is also encoded by other nucleotide sequences in the sample. V usage is TRBV5-1 and J usage is TRBJ1-1; D ambiguous. Germline loops: CDR1 SGHRS, CDR2 YFSETQ. The CDR3 has 14 residues. The V gene lost 0 bases and the J gene lost 0 bases, with 6 bases spanning the gap. The CDR3 sequence is CASSLGDLNTEAFF. The CDR3 DNA reads TGCGCCAGCAGCTTGGGCGACCTGAACACTGAAGCTTTCTTT.

This chain connects TRBV2 to TRBJ1-4, with D tentatively TRBD1 (5 bases). Germline assignment: CDR1 SNHLY and CDR2 FYNNEI. CDR3 length: 17 amino acids. V lost 4 bases to trimming and J lost 0 bases, with 15 bases between them. The CDR3 bases are TGTGCCAGCAGTGCACGAGGCAGGGCTGCAACTAATGAAAAACTGTTTTTT. This sequence encodes CASSARGRAATNEKLFF.

V gene TRBV29-1 combines with J gene TRBJ2-5; 13 bases align to TRBD2. This CDR3 region has 15 residues. CDR1 is SQVTM, CDR2 ANQGSEA, per germline. V lost 5 bases to trimming and J lost 5 bases; unmatched junction nucleotides: 8. CDR3 coding DNA: TGCAGCGTTCGAAAACTAGCGGGGGGGCCGGAGACCCAGTACTTC. It translates to CSVRKLAGGPETQYF.

V is TRBV3-1 (or the pseudogene TRBV3-2) and J is TRBJ1-1; D uncertain. Per the germline V gene, CDR1 is LGHDT and CDR2 is YNNKEL (reference sequence). This CDR3 is 14 amino acids long. Trimming left V 4 bases short and J 3 bases short, with 12 bases between. CDR3 bases: TGTGCCAGCAGCCCCGAGACACTGTACACTGAAGCTTTCTTT. Translating gives CASSPETLYTEAFF.

This clone was counted a few times. This chain uses TRBV2 with TRBJ2-1; the D gene is possibly TRBD1 (5 bases). V was shortened by 2 bases and J by 4 bases, with 6 bases between the two germline ends. The CDR3 loop spans 13 amino acids. CDR1 is SNHLY, CDR2 FYNNEI, per germline. The CDR3 is CASSERQYNEQFF. DNA for the CDR3: TGTGCCAGCAGTGAACGACAGTACAATGAGCAGTTCTTC.

The V call is TRBV3-1 (or the pseudogene TRBV3-2), the J call TRBJ1-2; 9 nucleotides line up with TRBD1. Trimming cost V 3 bases and J 5 bases; bases outside gene matches: 1. The CDR3 has 13 amino acids. Germline CDR1 and CDR2: LGHDT and YNNKEL (reference sequence). CDR3 bases: TGTGCCAGCAGCCACGGGACAGGGTATGGCTACACCTTC. Protein sequence: CASSHGTGYGYTF.

The rearrangement links TRBV12-3 or TRBV12-4 to TRBJ2-5; no reliable D call. This CDR3 contains 13 residues. V lost 6 bases, J lost 5 bases, and 13 bases lay in between. The CDR3 protein is CASSTLGGETQYF. The CDR3 DNA follows: TGTGCCAGCAGCACGCTTGGTGGGGAGACCCAGTACTTC.

The chain links TRBV18 to TRBJ1-5; 8 bases match TRBD1. The CDR3 extends over 14 amino acids. V dropped 2 bases and J dropped 6; count of bases not matched to a gene: 3. CDR1 and CDR2 from the germline V gene are KGHSH and LQKENI. The CDR3, as DNA: TGTGCCAGCTCACCAGACAGGGGTGGTCAGCCCCAGCATTTT. Its protein product is CASSPDRGGQPQHF.

This chain joins TRBV5-1 and TRBJ1-1; no reliable D call. The CDR3 loop spans 15 amino acids. V lost 7 bases, J lost 1 base, and 17 bases lay in between. Germline V gene lookup returns CDR1 SGHRS and CDR2 YFSETQ. The CDR3 loop reads CASSGGVGWNTEAFF. The CDR3 DNA reads as TGCGCCAGCTCCGGCGGGGTGGGTTGGAACACTGAAGCTTTCTTT. Full variable domain (outside the CDR3, taken from reference TRBV5-1 and TRBJ1-1): KAGVTQTPRYLIKTRGQQVTLSCSPISGHRSVSWYQQTPGQGLQFLFEYFSETQRNKGNFPGRFSGRQFSNSRSEMNVSTLELGDSALYLCASSGGVGWNTEAFFGQGTRLTVV.

This rearrangement joins TRBV19 to TRBJ2-1, with 10 bases aligning to TRBD2. Germline CDR1 LNHDA, CDR2 SQIVND (reference sequence). This CDR3 comprises 14 residues. The V segment lost 6 bases and the J segment 8 bases; nucleotides outside the gene matches: 7. CDR3 DNA: TGTGCCAGTAGCCCCAGCGGGGGGGTCGATGAGCAGTTCTTC. This codes for CASSPSGGVDEQFF.